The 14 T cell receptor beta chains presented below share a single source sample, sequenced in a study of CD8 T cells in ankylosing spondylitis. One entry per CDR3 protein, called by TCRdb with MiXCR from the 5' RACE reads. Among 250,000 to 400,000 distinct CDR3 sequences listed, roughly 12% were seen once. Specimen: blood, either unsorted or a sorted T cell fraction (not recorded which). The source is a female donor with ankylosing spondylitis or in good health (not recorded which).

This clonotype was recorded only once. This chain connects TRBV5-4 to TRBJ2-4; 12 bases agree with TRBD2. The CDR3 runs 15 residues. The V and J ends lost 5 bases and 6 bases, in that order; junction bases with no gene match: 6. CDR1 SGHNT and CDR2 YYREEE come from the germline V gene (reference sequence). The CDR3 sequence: CASSSSGGAINIQYF. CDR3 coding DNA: TGTGCCAGCAGTTCTAGCGGGGGGGCGATAAACATTCAGTACTTC.

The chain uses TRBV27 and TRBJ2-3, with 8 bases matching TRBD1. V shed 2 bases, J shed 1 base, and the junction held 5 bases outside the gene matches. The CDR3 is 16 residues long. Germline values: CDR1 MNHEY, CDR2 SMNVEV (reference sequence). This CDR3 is CASSLPAGGGTDTQYF. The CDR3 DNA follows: TGTGCCAGCAGTTTACCTGCAGGGGGCGGCACAGATACGCAGTATTTT.

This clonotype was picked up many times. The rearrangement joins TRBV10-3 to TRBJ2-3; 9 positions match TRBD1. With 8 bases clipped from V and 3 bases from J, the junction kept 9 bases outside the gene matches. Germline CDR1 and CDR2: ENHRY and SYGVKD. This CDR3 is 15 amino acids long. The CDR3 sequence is CAIYPGQGGTDTQYF. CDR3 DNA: TGTGCCATCTATCCGGGACAGGGCGGGACAGATACGCAGTATTTT.

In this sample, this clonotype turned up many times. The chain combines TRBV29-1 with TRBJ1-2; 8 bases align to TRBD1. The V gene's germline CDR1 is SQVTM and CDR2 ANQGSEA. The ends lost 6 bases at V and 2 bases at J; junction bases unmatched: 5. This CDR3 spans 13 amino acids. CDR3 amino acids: CSVDRDRNYGYTF. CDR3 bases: TGCAGCGTGGATAGGGACAGGAACTATGGCTACACCTTC.

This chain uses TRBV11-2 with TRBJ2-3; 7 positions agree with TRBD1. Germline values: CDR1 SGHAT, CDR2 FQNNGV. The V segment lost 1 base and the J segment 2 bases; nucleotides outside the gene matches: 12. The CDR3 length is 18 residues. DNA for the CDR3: TGTGCCAGCAGCTTAGTGTGGCTTCGGGACAGCTCCACAGATACGCAGTATTTT. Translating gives CASSLVWLRDSSTDTQYF.

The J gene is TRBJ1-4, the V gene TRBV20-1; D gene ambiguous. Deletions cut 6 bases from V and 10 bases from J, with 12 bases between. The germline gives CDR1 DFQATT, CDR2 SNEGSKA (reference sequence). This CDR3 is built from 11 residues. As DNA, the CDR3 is TGCAGTGCCGCGTGGGGTGGAAAACTGTTTTTT. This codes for CSAAWGGKLFF.

The CDR3 region is CASSVDSNTEAFF. The CDR3 DNA reads TGTGCCAGCAGCGTAGACTCAAACACTGAAGCTTTCTTT. The chain is built from TRBV9 and TRBJ1-1; D is undetermined. Germline CDR1 is SGDLS and CDR2 is YYNGEE. V gave up 0 bases and J gave up 2 bases, with 5 bases separating them. The CDR3 is made up of 13 amino acids.

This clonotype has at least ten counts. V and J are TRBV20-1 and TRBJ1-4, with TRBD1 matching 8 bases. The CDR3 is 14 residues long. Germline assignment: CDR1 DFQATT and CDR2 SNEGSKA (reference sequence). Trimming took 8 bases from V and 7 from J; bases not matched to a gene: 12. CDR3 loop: CSPNQGQEGEKLFF. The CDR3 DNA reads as TGCAGTCCGAACCAGGGACAGGAGGGTGAAAAACTGTTTTTT.

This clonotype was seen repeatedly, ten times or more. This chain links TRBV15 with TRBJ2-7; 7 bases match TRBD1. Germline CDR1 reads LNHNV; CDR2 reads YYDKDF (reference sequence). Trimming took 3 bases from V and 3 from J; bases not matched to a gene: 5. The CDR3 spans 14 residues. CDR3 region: CATSRLRDSYEQYF. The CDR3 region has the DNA TGTGCCACCAGCAGGCTACGGGACAGCTACGAGCAGTACTTC.

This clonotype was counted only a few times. The CDR3 reads CASSSSGRGIHEQYF. The CDR3 coding sequence is TGCGCCAGCAGCTCTAGCGGGAGGGGAATCCACGAGCAGTACTTC. The V and J genes are TRBV5-1 and TRBJ2-7; 12 bases map to TRBD2. The germline CDR1 and CDR2 sequences are SGHRS and YFSETQ. Trimming at V came to 3 bases and at J to 5 bases, leaving 6 bases not matched to a gene. CDR3 length equals 15 residues.

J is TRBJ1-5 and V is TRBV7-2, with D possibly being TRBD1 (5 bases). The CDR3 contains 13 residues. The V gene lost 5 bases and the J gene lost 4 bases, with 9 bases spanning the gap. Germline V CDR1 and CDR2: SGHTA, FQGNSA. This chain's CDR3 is CASSARVNQPQHF. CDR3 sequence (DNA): TGTGCCAGCAGCGCCAGGGTAAATCAGCCCCAGCATTTT.

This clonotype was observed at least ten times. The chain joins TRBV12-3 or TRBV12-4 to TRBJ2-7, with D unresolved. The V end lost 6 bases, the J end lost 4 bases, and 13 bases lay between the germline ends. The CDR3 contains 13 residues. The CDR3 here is CASSQIGIYEQYF. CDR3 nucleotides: TGTGCCAGCAGCCAAATAGGGATTTACGAGCAGTACTTC.

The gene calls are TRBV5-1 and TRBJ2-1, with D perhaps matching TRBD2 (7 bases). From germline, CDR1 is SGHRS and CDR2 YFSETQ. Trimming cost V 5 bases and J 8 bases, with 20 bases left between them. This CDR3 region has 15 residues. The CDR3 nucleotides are TGCGCCAGCAGGTTACGGGGGGCAACCCTCCATGAGCAGTTCTTC. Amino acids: CASRLRGATLHEQFF.

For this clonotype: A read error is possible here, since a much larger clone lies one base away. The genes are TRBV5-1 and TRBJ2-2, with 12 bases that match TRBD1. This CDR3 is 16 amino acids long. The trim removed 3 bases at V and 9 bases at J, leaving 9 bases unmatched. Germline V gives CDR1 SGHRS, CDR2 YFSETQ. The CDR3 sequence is CASSYYRDRGPRELFF. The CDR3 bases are TGCGCCAGCAGCTACTACCGGGACAGGGGGCCAAGGGAGCTGTTTTTT.